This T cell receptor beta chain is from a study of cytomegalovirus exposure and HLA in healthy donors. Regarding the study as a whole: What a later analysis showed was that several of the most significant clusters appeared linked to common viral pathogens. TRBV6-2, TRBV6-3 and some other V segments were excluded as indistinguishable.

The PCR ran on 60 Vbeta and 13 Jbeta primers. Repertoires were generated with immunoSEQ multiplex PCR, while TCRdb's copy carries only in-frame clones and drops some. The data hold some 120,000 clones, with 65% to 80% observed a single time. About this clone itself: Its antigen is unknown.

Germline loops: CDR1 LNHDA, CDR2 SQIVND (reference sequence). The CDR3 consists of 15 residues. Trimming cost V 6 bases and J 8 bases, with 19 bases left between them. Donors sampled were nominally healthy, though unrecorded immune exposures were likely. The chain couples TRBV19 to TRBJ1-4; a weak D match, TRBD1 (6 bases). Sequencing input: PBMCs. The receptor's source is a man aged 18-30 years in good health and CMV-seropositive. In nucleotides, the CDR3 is TGTGCCAGTAGAGGGGGTAGGGGAAAGGGCGAAAAACTGTTTTTT. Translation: CASRGGRGKGEKLFF.